The sequence of this TCR beta chain was determined in a study of beta chain features in type 1 diabetes. Points from the study as a whole: Moderate yet significant TCRB CDR3 shortening was seen in Type 1 diabetes patients in all four CD4+ subsets.

V was shortened by 0 bases and J by 3 bases, with 9 bases between the two germline ends. The V gene's germline CDR1 is SGHRS and CDR2 YFSETQ. The CDR3 length is 14 residues. This clone came up a few times. Its antigen is not identified. Expressed TCRB transcripts were sequenced, since all the RNA that had been isolated was reverse transcribed. Sequencing was performed with immunoSEQ multiplex PCR; in TCRdb, only in-frame clones are kept and a portion is missing. The data hold under 850,000 clones, with roughly 13% observed a single time. Researchers reported sorting CD4+ naive, central memory, regulatory and stem cell-like memory cells via CD45RO/CCR7/CD25/CD127/CD95/CD27.

The clonotype was recovered from a man between 18 and 35 years old with type 1 diabetes. The sample taken for sequencing was naive CD4+ T cells from blood. This sequence joins TRBV5-1 and TRBJ1-2; D unclear. The CDR3 DNA follows: TGCGCCAGCAGCTTGGGGCAGTTATACTATGGCTACACCTTC. It yields the protein CASSLGQLYYGYTF.